Listed below are T cell receptor beta chains from one sample, sequenced in a study of blood T cell repertoires in COVID-19. TCRdb's table, derived via immunoSEQ multiplex PCR, lists solely in-frame clones and lacks some. The data hold fewer than 350,000 clones, with over 75% observed a single time. The source material was peripheral blood. The receptors come from a woman aged 25 to 39 with COVID-19, enrolled during active disease. The CDR3 runs from the conserved cysteine through the conserved F or W. D genes are given only for firm matches. Not all rows give a size; the values are once, few, many and, for expanded clones, a class.

>TRBD1|.|TRBJ1-5|TRBV27
CASSLRQGLGPQHF
TGTGCCAGCAGCTTGAGACAGGGCCTGGGGCCCCAGCATTTT
>TRBD2|.|TRBJ2-5|TRBV28
CASSTSAETQYF
TGTGCCAGCAGTACTAGCGCGGAGACCCAGTACTTC
>TRBD1|.|TRBJ2-3|TRBV11-2
CASSLGRGQDTQYF
TGTGCCAGCAGCTTAGGCAGGGGGCAAGATACGCAGTATTTT
>TRBD1|.|TRBJ2-3|TRBV10-3
CAISGDRGPDTQYF
TGTGCCATCAGTGGGGACAGGGGGCCAGATACGCAGTATTTT
>.|.|TRBJ1-6|TRBV11-2
CASSFTGSSYNSPLHF
TGTGCCAGCAGCTTTACAGGGAGCTCCTATAATTCACCCCTCCACTTT
>.|.|TRBJ2-2|TRBV5-1
CASSLLFTGELFF
TGCGCCAGCAGCTTGCTGTTTACCGGGGAGCTGTTTTTT
>.|.|TRBJ1-1|TRBV6-2/TRBV6-3
CASSYGRQSTEAFF
TGTGCCAGCAGTTACGGCCGACAGAGCACTGAAGCTTTCTTT
>.|.|TRBJ2-1|TRBV4-1
CASSQDRLSYNEQFF
TGCGCCAGCAGCCAAGATCGACTCTCCTACAATGAGCAGTTCTTC
>.|.|TRBJ1-2|TRBV7-9
CASSRPGSYGYTF
TGTGCCAGCAGCCGCCCGGGAAGCTATGGCTACACCTTC
>TRBD2|.|TRBJ2-7|TRBV10-3
CAISELGGAYEQYF
TGTGCCATCAGTGAGTTGGGGGGGGCCTACGAGCAGTACTTC
>.|once|TRBJ1-1|TRBV12-3/TRBV12-4
CASNWLQGEAFF
TGTGCCAGCAACTGGCTGCAGGGTGAAGCTTTCTTT
>TRBD2|.|TRBJ2-3|TRBV9
CASSTLAASTDTQYF
TGTGCCAGCAGCACACTAGCGGCTAGCACAGATACGCAGTATTTT
>TRBD1|.|TRBJ1-1|TRBV6-5
CASSSDRATEAFF
TGTGCCAGCAGTTCGGACAGGGCCACTGAAGCTTTCTTT
>TRBD1|.|TRBJ2-7|TRBV2
CASSRDSPVGEQYF
TGTGCCAGCAGCCGGGACAGCCCAGTTGGGGAGCAGTACTTC
>TRBD2|.|TRBJ2-3|TRBV24-1
CATSANHPGLPTDTQYF
TGTGCCACCAGTGCTAATCACCCGGGACTACCCACAGATACGCAGTATTTT
>TRBD1|.|TRBJ1-1|TRBV19
CASSTGQKNTEAFF
TGTGCCAGTAGTACGGGACAGAAAAACACTGAAGCTTTCTTT
>TRBD1|.|TRBJ2-1|TRBV20-1
CSARRTGKQFF
TGCAGTGCTAGGAGGACAGGGAAACAGTTCTTC
>.|.|TRBJ2-2|TRBV27
CASSYPGAGTGELFF
TGTGCCAGCAGTTATCCAGGGGCGGGTACCGGGGAGCTGTTTTTT
>.|.|TRBJ1-2|TRBV24-1
CATSERGASFSGYTF
TGTGCCACCAGTGAACGGGGGGCCTCCTTTTCTGGCTACACCTTC
>.|.|TRBJ1-2|TRBV5-4
CASSLEQNYGYTF
TGTGCCAGCAGCTTGGAACAGAACTATGGCTACACCTTC
>.|.|TRBJ2-7|TRBV7-8
CASSGRQALPLVYEQYF
TGTGCCAGCAGCGGACGACAGGCCCTTCCTCTTGTATACGAGCAGTACTTC
>.|.|TRBJ2-2|TRBV4-3
CASSQEADTGELFF
TGCGCCAGCAGCCAAGAAGCGGACACCGGGGAGCTGTTTTTT
>TRBD1|.|TRBJ1-1|TRBV14
CASSQDMGRGQEAFF
TGTGCCAGCAGCCAAGATATGGGCAGGGGGCAGGAAGCTTTCTTT
>.|.|TRBJ2-5|TRBV2
CASVRETQYF
TGTGCCAGCGTTCGAGAGACCCAGTACTTC
>TRBD1|once|TRBJ2-2|TRBV19
CAGDDRGPSTGELFF
TGTGCCGGCGATGACAGGGGGCCTAGCACCGGGGAGCTGTTTTTT
>TRBD1|few|TRBJ1-1|TRBV7-3
CASSLQGVNTEAFF
TGTGCCAGCAGCCTACAGGGGGTGAACACTGAAGCTTTCTTT